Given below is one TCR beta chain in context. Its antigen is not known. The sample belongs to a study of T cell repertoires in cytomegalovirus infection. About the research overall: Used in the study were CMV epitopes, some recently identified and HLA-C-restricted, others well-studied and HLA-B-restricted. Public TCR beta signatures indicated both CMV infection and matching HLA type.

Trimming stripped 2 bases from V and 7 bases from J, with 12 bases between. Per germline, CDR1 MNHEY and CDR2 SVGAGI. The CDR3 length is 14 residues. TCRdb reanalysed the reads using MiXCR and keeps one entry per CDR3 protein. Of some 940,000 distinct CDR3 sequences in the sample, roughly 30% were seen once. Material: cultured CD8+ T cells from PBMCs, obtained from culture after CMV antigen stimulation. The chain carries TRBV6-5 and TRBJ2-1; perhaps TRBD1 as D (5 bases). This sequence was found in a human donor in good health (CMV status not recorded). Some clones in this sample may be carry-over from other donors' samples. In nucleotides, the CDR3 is TGTGCCAGCAGTTACACCCTGACAGTTAATGAGCAGTTCTTC. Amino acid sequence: CASSYTLTVNEQFF.